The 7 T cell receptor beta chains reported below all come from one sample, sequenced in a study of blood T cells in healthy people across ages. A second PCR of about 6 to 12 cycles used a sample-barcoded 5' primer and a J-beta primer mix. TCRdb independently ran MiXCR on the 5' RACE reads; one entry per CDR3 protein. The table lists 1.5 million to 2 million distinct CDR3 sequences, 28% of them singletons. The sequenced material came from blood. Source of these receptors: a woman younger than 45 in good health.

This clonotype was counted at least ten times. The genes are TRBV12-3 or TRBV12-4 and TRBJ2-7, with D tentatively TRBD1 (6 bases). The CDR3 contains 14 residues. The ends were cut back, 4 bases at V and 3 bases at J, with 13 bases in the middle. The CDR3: CASSSRGEGYEQYF. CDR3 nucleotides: TGTGCCAGCAGTTCCAGGGGAGAGGGCTACGAGCAGTACTTC.

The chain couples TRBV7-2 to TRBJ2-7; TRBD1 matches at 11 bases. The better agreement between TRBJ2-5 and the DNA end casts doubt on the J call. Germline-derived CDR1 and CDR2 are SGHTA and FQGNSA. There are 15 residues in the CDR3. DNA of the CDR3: TGTGCCAGCAGCTTAGCCCGGGACAGGGGGGAGACCCAGTACTTC. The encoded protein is CASSLARDRGETQYF.

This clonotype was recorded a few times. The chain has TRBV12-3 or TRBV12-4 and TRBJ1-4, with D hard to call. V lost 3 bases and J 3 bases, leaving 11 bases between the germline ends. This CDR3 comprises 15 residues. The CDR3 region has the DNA TGTGCCAGCAGTTTTCTGTTAGCGGCTAATGAAAAACTGTTTTTT. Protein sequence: CASSFLLAANEKLFF.

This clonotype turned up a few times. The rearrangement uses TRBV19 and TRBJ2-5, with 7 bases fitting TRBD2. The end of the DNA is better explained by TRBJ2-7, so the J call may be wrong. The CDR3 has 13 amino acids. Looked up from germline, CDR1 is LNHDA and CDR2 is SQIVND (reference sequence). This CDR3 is CASSISGLSEQYF. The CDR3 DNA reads TGTGCCAGTAGTATTAGCGGGCTAAGCGAGCAGTACTTC.

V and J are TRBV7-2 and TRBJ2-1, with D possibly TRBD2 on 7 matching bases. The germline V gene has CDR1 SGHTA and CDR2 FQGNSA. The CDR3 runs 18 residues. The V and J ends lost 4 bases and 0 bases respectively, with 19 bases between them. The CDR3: CASSSRGGGLSSYNEQFF. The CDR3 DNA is TGTGCCAGCAGCTCCCGTGGGGGGGGGCTGAGCTCCTACAATGAGCAGTTCTTC.

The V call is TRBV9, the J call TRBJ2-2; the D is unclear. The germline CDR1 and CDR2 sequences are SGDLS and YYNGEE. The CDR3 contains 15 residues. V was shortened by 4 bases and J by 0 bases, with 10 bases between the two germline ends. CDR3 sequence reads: CASSPALANTGELFF. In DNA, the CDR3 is TGTGCCAGCAGCCCCGCACTCGCGAACACCGGGGAGCTGTTTTTT. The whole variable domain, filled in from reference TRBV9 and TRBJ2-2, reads DSGVTQTPKHLITATGQRVTLRCSPRSGDLSVYWYQQSLDQGLQFLIQYYNGEERAKGNILERFSAQQFPDLHSELNLSSLELGDSALYFCASSPALANTGELFFGEGSRLTVL.

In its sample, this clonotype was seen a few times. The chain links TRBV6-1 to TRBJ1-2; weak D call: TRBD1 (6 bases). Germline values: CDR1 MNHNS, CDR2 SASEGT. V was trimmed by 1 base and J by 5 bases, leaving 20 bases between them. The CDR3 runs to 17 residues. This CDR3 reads CASSEGVGGDLLYGYTF. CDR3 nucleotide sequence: TGTGCCAGCAGTGAAGGTGTAGGGGGGGACCTACTATATGGCTACACCTTC.